This TCR beta chain originates from a study of beta chain features in type 1 diabetes. Study in general: Across every sample, about 100 million sorted cells were examined in total.

After removal of 1 base from V and 2 bases from J, the junction contained 4 bases not matched to a gene. CDR1 is MNHEY, CDR2 SMNVEV, per germline (reference sequence). The CDR3 is made up of 16 amino acids. This clone was found a few times. Expressed TCRB transcripts were sequenced because the entire RNA isolate underwent reverse transcription. Profiled with immunoSEQ multiplex PCR; TCRdb holds only in-frame clones, not every one. This sample has under 400,000 clones, with about 20% found just once. This sequence was found in a woman between 18 and 30 years old in good health. This chain links TRBV27 with TRBJ1-5; 8 nucleotides align to TRBD1. The specimen sequenced was naive CD4+ T cells from blood. CDR3 nucleotide sequence: TGTGCCAGCAGTTTATTCGCGGACAGGGGCAATCAGCCCCAGCATTTT. Translation: CASSLFADRGNQPQHF.